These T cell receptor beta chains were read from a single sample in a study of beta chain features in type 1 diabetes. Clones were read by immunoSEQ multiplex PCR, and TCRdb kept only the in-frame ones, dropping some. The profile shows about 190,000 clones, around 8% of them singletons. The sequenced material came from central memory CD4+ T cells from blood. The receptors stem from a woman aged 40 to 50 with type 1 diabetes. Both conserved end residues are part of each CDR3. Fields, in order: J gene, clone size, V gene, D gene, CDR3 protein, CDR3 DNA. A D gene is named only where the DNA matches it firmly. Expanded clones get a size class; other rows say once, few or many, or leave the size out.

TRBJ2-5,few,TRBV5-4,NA,CASSLYQETQYF,TGTGCCAGCAGTCTGTACCAAGAGACCCAGTACTTC
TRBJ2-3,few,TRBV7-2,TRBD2,CASSVSGTSADTQYF,TGTGCCAGCAGCGTTTCCGGGACTAGCGCAGATACGCAGTATTTT
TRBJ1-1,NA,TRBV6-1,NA,CASRPVLTEAFF,TGTGCCAGCAGGCCGGTATTGACTGAAGCTTTCTTT
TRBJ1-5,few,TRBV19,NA,CASSINREEPQHF,TGTGCCAGTAGTATTAATCGGGAGGAGCCCCAGCATTTT
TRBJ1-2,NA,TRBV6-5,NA,CARAGIHYGYTF,TGTGCCAGAGCCGGGATCCACTATGGCTACACCTTC
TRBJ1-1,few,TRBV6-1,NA,CASSSFGDTEAFF,TGTGCCAGCAGTTCTTTCGGGGACACTGAAGCTTTCTTT
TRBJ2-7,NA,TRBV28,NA,CASRSPLGGQYF,TGTGCCAGCAGGTCTCCTCTCGGTGGGCAGTACTTC
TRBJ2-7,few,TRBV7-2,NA,CASRQGQGSYEQYF,TGTGCCAGCAGGCAGGGGCAGGGCTCCTACGAGCAGTACTTC
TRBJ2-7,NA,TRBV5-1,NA,CASSLAAGSYEQYF,TGCGCCAGCAGCTTGGCGGCGGGCTCCTACGAGCAGTACTTC
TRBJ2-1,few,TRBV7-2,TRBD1,CASSLGLGGQGGWQFF,TGTGCCAGCAGCTTAGGCTTAGGGGGACAGGGGGGTTGGCAGTTCTTC
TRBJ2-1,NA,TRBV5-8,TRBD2,CASSTSGRAYNEQFF,TGTGCCAGCAGCACTAGCGGGAGGGCCTACAATGAGCAGTTCTTC
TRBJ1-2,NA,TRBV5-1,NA,CASAGAPGVNYGYTF,TGCGCCAGCGCCGGGGCTCCGGGGGTTAACTATGGCTACACCTTC
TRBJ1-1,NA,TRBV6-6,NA,CASRSQGRETEAFF,TGTGCCAGCAGATCACAGGGTAGGGAGACTGAAGCTTTCTTT
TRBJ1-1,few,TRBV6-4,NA,CASSEGAHTEAFF,TGTGCCAGCAGTGAAGGGGCGCACACTGAAGCTTTCTTT
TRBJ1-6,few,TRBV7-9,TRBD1,CASSRGQGRDSPLHF,TGTGCCAGCAGCAGAGGACAGGGACGGGATTCACCCCTCCACTTT
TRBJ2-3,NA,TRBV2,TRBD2,CASRLAGVGDTQYF,TGTGCCAGCAGATTAGCGGGAGTAGGAGATACGCAGTATTTT
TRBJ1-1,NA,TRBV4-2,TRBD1,CASSLGTDQGEAFF,TGTGCCAGCAGCTTGGGGACAGACCAAGGAGAAGCTTTCTTT
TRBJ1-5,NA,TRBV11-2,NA,CASSLGGRDQPQHF,TGTGCCAGCAGCTTAGGGGGGCGAGATCAGCCCCAGCATTTT
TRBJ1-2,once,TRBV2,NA,CASGESFGGYGYTF,TGTGCCAGCGGAGAGTCGTTCGGCGGCTATGGCTACACCTTC
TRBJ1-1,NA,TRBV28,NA,CASSQLPGQNTEAFF,TGTGCCAGCAGTCAACTACCGGGACAGAACACTGAAGCTTTCTTT
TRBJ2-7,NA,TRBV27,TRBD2,CASRTSGNYEQYF,TGTGCCAGCAGGACTAGCGGGAACTACGAGCAGTACTTC
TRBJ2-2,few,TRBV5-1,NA,CASSLTVSTGELFF,TGCGCCAGCAGCTTGACAGTCTCCACCGGGGAGCTGTTTTTT
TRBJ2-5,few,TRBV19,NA,CATRQDQETQYF,TGTGCCACGAGACAGGATCAAGAGACCCAGTACTTC
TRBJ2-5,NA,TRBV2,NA,CASSPRVSSQETQYF,TGTGCCAGCAGCCCGCGGGTATCCAGTCAAGAGACCCAGTACTTC
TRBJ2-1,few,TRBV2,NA,CASSVQVTSYNEQFF,TGTGCCAGCAGTGTACAGGTAACCTCCTACAATGAGCAGTTCTTC
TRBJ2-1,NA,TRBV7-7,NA,CASSPGSSYNEQFF,TGTGCTAGCAGTCCGGGGAGCTCCTACAATGAGCAGTTCTTC
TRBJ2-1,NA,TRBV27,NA,CASSFDSQSYNEQFF,TGTGCCAGCAGTTTCGACTCCCAGTCCTACAATGAGCAGTTCTTC
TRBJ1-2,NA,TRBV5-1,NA,CASSPEVGSAGYTF,TGCGCCAGCAGCCCTGAAGTGGGCTCCGCTGGCTACACCTTC
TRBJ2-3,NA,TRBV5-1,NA,CASSSGLYTDTQYF,TGCGCCAGCAGCTCGGGACTTTACACAGATACGCAGTATTTT
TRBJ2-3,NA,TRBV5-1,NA,CASSLEGGKLFADTQYF,TGCGCCAGCAGCTTGGAGGGGGGGAAGCTGTTCGCAGATACGCAGTATTTT